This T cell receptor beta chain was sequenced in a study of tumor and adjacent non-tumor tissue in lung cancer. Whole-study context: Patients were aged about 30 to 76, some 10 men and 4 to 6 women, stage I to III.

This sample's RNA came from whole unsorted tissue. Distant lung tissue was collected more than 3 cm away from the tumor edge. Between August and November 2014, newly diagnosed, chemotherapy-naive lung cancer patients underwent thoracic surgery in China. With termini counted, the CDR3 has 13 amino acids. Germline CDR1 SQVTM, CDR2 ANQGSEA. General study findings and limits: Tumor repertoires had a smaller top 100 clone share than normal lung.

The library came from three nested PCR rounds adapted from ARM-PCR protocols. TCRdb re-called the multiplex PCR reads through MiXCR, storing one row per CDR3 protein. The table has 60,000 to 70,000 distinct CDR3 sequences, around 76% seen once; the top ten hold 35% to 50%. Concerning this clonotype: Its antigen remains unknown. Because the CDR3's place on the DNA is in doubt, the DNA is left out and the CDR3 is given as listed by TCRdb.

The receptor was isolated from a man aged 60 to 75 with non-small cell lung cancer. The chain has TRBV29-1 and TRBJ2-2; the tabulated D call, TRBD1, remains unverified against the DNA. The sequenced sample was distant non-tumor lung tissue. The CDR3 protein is CSVGQGNTGELLF.